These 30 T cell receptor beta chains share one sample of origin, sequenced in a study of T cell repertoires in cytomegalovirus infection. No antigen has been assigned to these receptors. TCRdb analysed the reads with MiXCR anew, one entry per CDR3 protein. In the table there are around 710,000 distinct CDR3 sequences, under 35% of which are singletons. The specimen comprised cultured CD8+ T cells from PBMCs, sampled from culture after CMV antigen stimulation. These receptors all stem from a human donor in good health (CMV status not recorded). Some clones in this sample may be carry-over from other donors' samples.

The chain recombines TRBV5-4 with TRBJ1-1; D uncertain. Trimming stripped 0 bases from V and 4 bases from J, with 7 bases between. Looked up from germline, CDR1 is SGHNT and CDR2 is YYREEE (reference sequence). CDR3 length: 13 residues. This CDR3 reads CASSLEDLTEAFF. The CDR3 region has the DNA TGTGCCAGCAGCTTGGAGGATCTCACTGAAGCTTTCTTT.

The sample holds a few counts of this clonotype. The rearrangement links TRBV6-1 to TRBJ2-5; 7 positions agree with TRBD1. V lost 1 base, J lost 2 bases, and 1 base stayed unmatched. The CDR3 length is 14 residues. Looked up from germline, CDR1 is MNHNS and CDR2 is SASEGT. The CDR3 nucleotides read TGTGCCAGCAGTGAAGTGGGACAGCAAGAGACCCAGTACTTC. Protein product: CASSEVGQQETQYF.

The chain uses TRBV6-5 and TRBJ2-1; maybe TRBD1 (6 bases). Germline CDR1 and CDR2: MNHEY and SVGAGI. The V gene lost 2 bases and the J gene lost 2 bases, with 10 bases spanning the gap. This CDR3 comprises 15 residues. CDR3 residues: CASSYEAGAYNEQFF. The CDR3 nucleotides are TGTGCCAGCAGTTACGAGGCAGGGGCCTACAATGAGCAGTTCTTC.

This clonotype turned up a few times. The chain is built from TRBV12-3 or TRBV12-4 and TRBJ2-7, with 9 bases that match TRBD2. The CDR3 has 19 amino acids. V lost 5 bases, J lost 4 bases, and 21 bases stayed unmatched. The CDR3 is CASSRSTGTSITALYEQYV. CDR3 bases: TGTGCCAGCAGTCGCTCAACCGGGACTAGCATTACTGCTCTATACGAGCAGTACGTC.

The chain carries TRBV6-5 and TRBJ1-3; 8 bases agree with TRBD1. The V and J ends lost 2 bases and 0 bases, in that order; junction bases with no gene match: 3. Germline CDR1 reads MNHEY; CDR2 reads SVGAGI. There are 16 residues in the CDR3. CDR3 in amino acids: CASSYGGTGSGNTIYF. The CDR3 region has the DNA TGTGCCAGCAGTTACGGCGGGACAGGCTCTGGAAACACCATATATTTT.

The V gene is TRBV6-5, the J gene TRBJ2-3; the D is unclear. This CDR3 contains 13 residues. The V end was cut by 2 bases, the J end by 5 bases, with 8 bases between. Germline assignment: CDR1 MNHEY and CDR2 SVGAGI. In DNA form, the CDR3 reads TGTGCCAGCAGTTACAAAGGGTTAGATACGCAGTATTTT. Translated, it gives CASSYKGLDTQYF.

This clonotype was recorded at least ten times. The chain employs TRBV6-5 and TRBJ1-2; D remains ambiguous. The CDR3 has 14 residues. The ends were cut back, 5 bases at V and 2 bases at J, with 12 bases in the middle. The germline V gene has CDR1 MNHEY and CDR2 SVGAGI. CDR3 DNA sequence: TGTGCCAGCAGTCCGGCCGGTGAAAACTATGGCTACACCTTC. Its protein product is CASSPAGENYGYTF.

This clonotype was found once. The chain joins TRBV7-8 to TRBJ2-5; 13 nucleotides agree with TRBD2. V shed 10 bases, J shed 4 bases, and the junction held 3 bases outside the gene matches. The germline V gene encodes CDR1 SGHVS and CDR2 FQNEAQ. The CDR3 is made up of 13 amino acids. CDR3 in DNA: TGTGCCACGACTAGCGGGGGGCCAGAGACCCAGTACTTC. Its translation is CATTSGGPETQYF.

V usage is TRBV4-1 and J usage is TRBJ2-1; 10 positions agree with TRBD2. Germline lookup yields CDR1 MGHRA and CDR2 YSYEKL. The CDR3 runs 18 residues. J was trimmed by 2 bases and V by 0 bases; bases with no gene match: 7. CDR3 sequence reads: CASSQDIPSGGTYNEQFF. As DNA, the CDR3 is TGCGCCAGCAGCCAAGATATTCCTAGCGGGGGCACCTACAATGAGCAGTTCTTC.

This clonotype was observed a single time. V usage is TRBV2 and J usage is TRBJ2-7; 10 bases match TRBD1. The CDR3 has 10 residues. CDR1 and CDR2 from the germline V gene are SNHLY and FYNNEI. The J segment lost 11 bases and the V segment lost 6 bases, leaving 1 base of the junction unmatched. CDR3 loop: CASRGQGKYF. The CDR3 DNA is TGTGCCAGCAGGGGACAGGGGAAGTACTTC.

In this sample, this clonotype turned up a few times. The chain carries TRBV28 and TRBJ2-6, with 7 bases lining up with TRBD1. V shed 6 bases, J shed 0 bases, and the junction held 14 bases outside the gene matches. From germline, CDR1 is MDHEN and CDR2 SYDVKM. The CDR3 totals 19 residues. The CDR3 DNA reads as TGTGCCAGCAGCCGTTTAGGGACAGCTCTAGCCTCTGGGGCCAACGTCCTGACTTTC. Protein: CASSRLGTALASGANVLTF.

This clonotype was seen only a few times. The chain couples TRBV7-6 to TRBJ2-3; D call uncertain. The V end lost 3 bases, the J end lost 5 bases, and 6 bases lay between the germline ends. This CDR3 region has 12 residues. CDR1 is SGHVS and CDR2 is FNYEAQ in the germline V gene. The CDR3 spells CASSFSQDTQYF. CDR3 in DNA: TGTGCCAGCAGCTTTTCACAAGATACGCAGTATTTT.

Here the CDR3 DNA reads TGCGCCGGGACAGGGGCCGGATATGGCTACACCTTC. As protein: CAGTGAGYGYTF. The chain uses TRBV10-2 and TRBJ1-2; the match to TRBD1 covers 10 bases. Germline V gene data show CDR1 as WSHSY and CDR2 as SAAADI. This CDR3 comprises 12 residues. J was trimmed by 5 bases and V by 11 bases; bases with no gene match: 5.

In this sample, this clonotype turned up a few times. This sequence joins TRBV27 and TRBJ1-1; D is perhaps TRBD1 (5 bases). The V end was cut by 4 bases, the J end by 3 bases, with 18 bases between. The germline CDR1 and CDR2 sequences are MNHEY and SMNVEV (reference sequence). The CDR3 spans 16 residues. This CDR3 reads CASSSYPGRTDTEAFF. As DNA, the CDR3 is TGTGCCAGCAGTTCTTACCCGGGACGGACGGACACTGAAGCTTTCTTT.

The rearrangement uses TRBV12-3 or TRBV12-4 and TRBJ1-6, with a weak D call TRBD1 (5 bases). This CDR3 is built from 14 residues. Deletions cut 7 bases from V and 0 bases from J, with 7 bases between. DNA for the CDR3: TGTGCCAGCATGCAGGGCTCCTATAATTCACCCCTCCACTTT. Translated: CASMQGSYNSPLHF.

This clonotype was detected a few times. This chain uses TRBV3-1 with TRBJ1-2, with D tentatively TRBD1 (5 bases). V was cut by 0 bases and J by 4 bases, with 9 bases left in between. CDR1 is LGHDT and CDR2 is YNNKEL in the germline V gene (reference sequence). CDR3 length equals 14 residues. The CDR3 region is CASSQERGFYGYTF. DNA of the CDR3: TGTGCCAGCAGCCAAGAAAGGGGCTTCTATGGCTACACCTTC.

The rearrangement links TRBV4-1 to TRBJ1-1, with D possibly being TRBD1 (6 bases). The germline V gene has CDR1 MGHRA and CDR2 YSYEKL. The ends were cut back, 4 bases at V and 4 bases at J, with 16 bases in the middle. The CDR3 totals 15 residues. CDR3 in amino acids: CASSLQTGRGTEAFF. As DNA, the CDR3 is TGCGCCAGCAGCCTCCAGACAGGTAGAGGCACTGAAGCTTTCTTT.

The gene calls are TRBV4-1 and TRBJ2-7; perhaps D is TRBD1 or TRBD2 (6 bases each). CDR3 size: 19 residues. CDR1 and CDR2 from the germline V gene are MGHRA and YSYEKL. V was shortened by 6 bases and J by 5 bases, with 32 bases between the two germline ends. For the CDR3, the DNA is TGCGCCAGCAGTGACAGTTACCGGGGGCCCTCCTCACCCGCCCACGAGCAGTACTTC. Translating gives CASSDSYRGPSSPAHEQYF.

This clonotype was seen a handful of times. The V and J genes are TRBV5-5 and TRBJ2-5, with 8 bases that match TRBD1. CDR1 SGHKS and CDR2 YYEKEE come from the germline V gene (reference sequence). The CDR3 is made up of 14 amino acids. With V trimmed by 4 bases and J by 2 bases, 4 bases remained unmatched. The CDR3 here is CASSHRQGQETQYF. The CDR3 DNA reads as TGTGCCAGCAGCCATAGACAGGGGCAAGAGACCCAGTACTTC.

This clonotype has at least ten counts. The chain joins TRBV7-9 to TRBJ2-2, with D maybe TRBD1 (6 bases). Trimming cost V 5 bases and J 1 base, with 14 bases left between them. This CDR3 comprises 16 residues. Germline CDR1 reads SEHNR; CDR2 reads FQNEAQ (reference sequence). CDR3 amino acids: CASSPRAGVNTGELFF. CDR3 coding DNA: TGTGCCAGCAGCCCACGGGCAGGGGTGAACACCGGGGAGCTGTTTTTT.

CDR3 DNA: TGTGCCAGCAGCTTAGCTACGGCGGGGTGGTACAATGAGCAGTTCTTC. Encoded protein: CASSLATAGWYNEQFF. This chain uses TRBV7-9 with TRBJ2-1; perhaps TRBD2 as D (6 bases). V lost 0 bases and J lost 4, with 13 bases in between. This CDR3 contains 16 residues. CDR1 is SEHNR, CDR2 FQNEAQ, per germline (reference sequence).

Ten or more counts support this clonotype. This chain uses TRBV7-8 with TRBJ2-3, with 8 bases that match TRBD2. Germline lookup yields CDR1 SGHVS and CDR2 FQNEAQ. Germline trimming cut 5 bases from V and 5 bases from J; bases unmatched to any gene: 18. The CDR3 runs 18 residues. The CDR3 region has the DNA TGTGCCAGCAGCCTGACCCAAGGGGCGGGGGGCTTCGGAGATACGCAGTATTTT. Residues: CASSLTQGAGGFGDTQYF.

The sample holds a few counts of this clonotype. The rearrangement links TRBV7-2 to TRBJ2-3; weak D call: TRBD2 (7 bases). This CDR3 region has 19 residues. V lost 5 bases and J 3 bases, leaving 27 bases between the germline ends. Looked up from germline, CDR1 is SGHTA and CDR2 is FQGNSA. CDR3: CASSLRRGWGRGTTDTQYF. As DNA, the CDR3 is TGTGCCAGCAGCCTGAGGAGGGGGTGGGGGCGGGGGACGACAGATACGCAGTATTTT.

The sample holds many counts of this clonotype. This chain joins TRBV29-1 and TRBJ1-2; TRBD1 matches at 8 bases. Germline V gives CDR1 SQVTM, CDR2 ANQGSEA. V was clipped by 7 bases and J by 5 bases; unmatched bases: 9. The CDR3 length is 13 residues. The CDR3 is CSGQGRKYYGYTF. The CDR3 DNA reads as TGCAGCGGACAGGGGCGGAAGTATTATGGCTACACCTTC.

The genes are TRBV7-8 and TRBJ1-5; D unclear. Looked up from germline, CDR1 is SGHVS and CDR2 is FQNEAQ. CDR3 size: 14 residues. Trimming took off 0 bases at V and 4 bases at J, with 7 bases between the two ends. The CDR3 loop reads CASSLAGMNQPQHF. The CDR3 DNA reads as TGTGCCAGCAGCTTAGCGGGGATGAATCAGCCCCAGCATTTT.

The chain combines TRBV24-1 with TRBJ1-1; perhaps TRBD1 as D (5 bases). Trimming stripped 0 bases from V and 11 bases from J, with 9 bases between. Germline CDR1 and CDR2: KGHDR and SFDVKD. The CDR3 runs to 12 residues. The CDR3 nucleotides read TGTGCCACCAGTGATTTGCAGGGAATGGCTTTCTTT. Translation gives CATSDLQGMAFF.

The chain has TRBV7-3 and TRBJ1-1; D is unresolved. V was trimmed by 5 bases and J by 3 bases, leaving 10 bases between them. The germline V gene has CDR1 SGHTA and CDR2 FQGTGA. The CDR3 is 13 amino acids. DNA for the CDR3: TGTGCCAGCAGCCCCGACCTATACACTGAAGCTTTCTTT. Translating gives CASSPDLYTEAFF.

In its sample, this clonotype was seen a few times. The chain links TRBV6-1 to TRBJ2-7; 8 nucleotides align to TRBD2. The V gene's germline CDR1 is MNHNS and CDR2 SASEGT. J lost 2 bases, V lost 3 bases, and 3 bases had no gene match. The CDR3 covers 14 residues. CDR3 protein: CASSDGGRTYEQYF. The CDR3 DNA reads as TGTGCCAGCAGTGATGGCGGGAGGACCTACGAGCAGTACTTC.

Here the CDR3 reads CASSLYSGSRNTIYF. The DNA for the CDR3 is TGTGCCAGCAGTTTATATTCAGGGAGCCGAAACACCATATATTTT. This sequence joins TRBV28 and TRBJ1-3, with D possibly matching TRBD1 (5 bases). The germline V gene has CDR1 MDHEN and CDR2 SYDVKM. The CDR3 is 15 amino acids. V shed 1 base and J shed 5 bases, with 12 bases lying between them.

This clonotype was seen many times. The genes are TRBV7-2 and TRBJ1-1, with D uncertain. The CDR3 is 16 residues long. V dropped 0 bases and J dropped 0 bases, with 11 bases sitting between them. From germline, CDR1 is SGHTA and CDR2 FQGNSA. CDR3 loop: CASSLAARRLNTEAFF. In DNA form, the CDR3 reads TGTGCCAGCAGCTTAGCTGCGCGGAGGTTGAACACTGAAGCTTTCTTT.